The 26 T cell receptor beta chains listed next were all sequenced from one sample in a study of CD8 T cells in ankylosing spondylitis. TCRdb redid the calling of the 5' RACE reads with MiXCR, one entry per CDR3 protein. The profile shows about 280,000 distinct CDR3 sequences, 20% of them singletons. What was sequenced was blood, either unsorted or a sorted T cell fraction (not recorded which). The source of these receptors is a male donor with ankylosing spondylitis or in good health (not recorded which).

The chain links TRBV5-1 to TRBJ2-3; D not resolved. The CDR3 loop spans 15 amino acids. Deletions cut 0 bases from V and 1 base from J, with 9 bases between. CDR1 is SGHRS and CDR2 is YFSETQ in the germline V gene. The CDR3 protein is CASSLDGDRTDTQYF. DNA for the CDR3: TGCGCCAGCAGCTTGGATGGGGATCGCACAGATACGCAGTATTTT.

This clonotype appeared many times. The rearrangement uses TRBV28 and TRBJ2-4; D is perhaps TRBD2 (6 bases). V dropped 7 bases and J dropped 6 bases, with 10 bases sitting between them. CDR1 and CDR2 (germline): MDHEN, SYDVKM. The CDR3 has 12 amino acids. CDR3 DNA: TGTGCCAGCATTGGGGGGACAAACATTCAGTACTTC. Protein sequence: CASIGGTNIQYF.

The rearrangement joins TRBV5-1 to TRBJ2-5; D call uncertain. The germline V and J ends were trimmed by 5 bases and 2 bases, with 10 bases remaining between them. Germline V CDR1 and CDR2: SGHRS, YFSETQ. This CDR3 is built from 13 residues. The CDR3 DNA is TGCGCCAGCAGGAAGACGGAACAAGAGACCCAGTACTTC. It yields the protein CASRKTEQETQYF.

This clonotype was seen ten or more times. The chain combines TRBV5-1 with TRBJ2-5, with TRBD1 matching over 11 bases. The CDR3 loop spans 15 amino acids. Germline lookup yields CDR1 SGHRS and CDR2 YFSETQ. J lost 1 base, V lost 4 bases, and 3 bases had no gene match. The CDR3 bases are TGCGCCAGCAGCGGCGGGACAGGGGGCCAAGAGACCCAGTACTTC. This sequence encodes CASSGGTGGQETQYF. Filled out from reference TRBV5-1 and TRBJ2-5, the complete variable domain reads KAGVTQTPRYLIKTRGQQVTLSCSPISGHRSVSWYQQTPGQGLQFLFEYFSETQRNKGNFPGRFSGRQFSNSRSEMNVSTLELGDSALYLCASSGGTGGQETQYFGPGTRLLVL.

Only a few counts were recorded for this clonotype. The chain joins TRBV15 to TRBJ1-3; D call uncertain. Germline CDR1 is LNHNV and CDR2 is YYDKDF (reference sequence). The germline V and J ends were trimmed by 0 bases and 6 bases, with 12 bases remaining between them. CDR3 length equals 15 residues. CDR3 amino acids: CATSRDPGGENTIYF. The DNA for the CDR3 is TGTGCCACCAGCAGAGATCCCGGTGGGGAAAACACCATATATTTT.

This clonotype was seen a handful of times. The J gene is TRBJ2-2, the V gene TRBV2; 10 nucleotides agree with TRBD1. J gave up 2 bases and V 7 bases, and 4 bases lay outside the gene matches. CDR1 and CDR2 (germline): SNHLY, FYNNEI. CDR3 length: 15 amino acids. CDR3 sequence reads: CASMGQGTNTGELFF. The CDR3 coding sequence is TGTGCCAGCATGGGACAGGGGACAAACACCGGGGAGCTGTTTTTT.

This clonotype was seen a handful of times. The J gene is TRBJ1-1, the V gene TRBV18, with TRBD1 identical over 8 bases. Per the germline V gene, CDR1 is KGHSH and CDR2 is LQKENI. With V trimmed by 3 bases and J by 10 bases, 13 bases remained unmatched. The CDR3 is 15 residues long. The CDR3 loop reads CASSPGTGGPRRAFF. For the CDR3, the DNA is TGTGCCAGCTCACCCGGGACAGGAGGGCCGCGACGAGCTTTCTTT. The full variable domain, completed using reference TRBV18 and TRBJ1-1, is NAGVMQNPRHLVRRRGQEARLRCSPMKGHSHVYWYRQLPEEGLKFMVYLQKENIIDESGMPKERFSAEFPKEGPSILRIQQVVRGDSAAYFCASSPGTGGPRRAFFGQGTRLTVV.

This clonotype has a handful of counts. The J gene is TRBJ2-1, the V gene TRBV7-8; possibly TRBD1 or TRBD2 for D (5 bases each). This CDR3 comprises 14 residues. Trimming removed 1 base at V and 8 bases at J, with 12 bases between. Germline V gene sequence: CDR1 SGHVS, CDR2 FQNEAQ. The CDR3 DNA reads TGTGCCAGCAGCTTAGTGCGTCGGGGCGATGAGCAGTTCTTC. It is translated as CASSLVRRGDEQFF.

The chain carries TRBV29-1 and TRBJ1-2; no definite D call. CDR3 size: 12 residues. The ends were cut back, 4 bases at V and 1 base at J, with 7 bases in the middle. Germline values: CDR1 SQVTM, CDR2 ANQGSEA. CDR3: CSVAQINYGYTF. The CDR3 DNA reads TGCAGCGTTGCACAGATTAACTATGGCTACACCTTC.

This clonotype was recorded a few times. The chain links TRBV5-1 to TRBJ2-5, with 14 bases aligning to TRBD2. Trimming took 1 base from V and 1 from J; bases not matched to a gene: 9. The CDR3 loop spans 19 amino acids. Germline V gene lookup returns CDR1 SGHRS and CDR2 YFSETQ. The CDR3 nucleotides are TGCGCCAGCAGCTTGTCGACGGGACTAGCGGGGGCCTTCCAAGAGACCCAGTACTTC. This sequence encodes CASSLSTGLAGAFQETQYF.

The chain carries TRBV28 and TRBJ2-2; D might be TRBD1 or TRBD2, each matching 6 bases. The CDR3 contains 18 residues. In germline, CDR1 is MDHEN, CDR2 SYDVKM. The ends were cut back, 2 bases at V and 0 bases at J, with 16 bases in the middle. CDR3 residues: CASSLIGGGTANTGELFF. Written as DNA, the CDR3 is TGTGCCAGCAGTTTAATCGGAGGGGGAACGGCGAACACCGGGGAGCTGTTTTTT.

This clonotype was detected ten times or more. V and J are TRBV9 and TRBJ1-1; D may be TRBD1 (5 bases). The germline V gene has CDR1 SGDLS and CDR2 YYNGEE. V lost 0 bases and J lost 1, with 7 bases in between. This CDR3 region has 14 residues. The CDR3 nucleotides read TGTGCCAGCAGCGTAGCACAGGAGAACACTGAAGCTTTCTTT. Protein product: CASSVAQENTEAFF.

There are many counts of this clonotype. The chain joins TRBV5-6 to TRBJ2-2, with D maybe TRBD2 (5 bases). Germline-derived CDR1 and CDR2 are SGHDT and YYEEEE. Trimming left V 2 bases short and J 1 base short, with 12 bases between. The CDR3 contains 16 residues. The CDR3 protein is CASSFRGSGNTGELFF. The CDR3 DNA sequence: TGTGCCAGCAGCTTTCGTGGGAGTGGGAACACCGGGGAGCTGTTTTTT. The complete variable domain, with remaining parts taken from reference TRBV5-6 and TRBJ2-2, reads DAGVTQSPTHLIKTRGQQVTLRCSPKSGHDTVSWYQQALGQGPQFIFQYYEEEERQRGNFPDRFSGHQFPNYSSELNVNALLLGDSALYLCASSFRGSGNTGELFFGEGSRLTVL.

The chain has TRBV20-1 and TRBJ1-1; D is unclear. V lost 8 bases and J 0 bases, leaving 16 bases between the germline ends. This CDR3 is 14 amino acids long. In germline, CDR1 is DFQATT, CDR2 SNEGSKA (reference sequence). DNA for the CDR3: TGCAGTTATACCCAATTCGGGATGAACACTGAAGCTTTCTTT. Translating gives CSYTQFGMNTEAFF.

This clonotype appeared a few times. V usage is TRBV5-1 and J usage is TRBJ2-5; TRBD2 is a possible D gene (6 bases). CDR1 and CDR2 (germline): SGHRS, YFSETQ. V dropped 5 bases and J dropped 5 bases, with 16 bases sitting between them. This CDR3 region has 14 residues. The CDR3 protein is CASSGGRGGETQYF. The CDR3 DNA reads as TGCGCCAGCAGTGGAGGGCGCGGCGGGGAGACCCAGTACTTC.

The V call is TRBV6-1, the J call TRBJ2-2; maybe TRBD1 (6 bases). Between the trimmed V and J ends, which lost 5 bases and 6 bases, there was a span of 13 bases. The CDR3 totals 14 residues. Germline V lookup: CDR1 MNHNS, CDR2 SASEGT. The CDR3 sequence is CASSRNRAPGELFF. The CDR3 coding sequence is TGTGCCAGCAGTCGCAACAGGGCCCCCGGGGAGCTGTTTTTT.

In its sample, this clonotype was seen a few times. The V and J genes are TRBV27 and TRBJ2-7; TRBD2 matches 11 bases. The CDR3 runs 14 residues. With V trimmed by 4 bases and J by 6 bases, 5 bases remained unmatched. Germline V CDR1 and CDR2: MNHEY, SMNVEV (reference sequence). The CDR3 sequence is CASSSVAGGREQYV. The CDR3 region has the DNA TGTGCCAGCAGTTCAGTAGCGGGAGGGCGCGAGCAGTACGTC.

This chain's CDR3 is CASSYDLDRRPQHF. CDR3 nucleotide sequence: TGTGCCAGCAGTTACGATCTGGACAGACGGCCCCAGCATTTT. J is TRBJ1-5 and V is TRBV6-5, with D maybe TRBD1 (6 bases). This CDR3 comprises 14 residues. Looked up from germline, CDR1 is MNHEY and CDR2 is SVGAGI. V lost 2 bases and J lost 9, with 14 bases in between.

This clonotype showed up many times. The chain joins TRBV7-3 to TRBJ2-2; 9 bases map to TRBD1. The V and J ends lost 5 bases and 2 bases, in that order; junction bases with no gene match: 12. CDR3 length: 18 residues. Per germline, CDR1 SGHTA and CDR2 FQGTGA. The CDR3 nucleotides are TGTGCCAGCAGCCCGGGACAGGGACTATATCCCAACACCGGGGAGCTGTTTTTT. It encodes CASSPGQGLYPNTGELFF.

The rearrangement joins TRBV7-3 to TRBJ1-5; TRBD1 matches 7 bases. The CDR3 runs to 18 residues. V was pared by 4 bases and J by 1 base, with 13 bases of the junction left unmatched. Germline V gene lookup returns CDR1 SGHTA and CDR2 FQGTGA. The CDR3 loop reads CASSSLNLLQGSNQPQHF. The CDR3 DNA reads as TGTGCCAGCAGCTCCCTTAACCTGTTACAGGGGAGCAATCAGCCCCAGCATTTT.

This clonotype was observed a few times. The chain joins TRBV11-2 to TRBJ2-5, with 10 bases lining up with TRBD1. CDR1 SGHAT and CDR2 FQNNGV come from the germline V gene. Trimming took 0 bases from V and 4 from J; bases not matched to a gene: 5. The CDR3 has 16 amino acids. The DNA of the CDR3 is TGTGCCAGCAGCTTAGATCGGACAGGGGGTCTAGAGACCCAGTACTTC. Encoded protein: CASSLDRTGGLETQYF.

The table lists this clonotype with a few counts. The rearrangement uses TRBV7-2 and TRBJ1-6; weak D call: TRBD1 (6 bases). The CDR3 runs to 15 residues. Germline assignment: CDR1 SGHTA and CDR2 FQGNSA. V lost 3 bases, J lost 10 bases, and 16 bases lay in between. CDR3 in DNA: TGTGCCAGCAGCTTGAGCCTGGGGGCGAGATCACCCCTCCACTTT. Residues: CASSLSLGARSPLHF.

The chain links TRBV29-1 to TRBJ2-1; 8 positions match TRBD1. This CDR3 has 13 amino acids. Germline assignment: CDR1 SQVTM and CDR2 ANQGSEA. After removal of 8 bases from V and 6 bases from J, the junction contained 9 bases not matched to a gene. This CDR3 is CSHQGQEINEQFF. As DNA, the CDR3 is TGCAGCCATCAGGGACAGGAGATCAATGAGCAGTTCTTC.

The DNA of the CDR3 is TGTGCCAGCAGCCCCCGGGCCGGGGGTCAGCCCCAGCATTTT. It codes for CASSPRAGGQPQHF. This sequence joins TRBV3-1 and TRBJ1-5, with D possibly TRBD1 on 5 matching bases. The CDR3 runs 14 residues. V lost 4 bases to trimming and J lost 6 bases, with 13 bases between them. Germline V gene sequence: CDR1 LGHDT, CDR2 YNNKEL (reference sequence).

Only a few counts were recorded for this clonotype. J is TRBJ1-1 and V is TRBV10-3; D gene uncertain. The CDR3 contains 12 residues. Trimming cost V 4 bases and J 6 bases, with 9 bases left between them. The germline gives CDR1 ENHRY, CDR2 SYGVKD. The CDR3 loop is CAISGGRSEAFF. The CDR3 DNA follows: TGTGCCATCAGTGGCGGACGTTCTGAAGCTTTCTTT.

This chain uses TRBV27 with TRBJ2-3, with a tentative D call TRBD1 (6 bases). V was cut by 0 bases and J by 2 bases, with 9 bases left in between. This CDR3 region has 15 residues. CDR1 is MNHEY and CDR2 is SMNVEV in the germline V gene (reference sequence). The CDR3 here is CASSLSDRLTDTQYF. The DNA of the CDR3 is TGTGCCAGCAGTTTATCGGACAGACTCACAGATACGCAGTATTTT.